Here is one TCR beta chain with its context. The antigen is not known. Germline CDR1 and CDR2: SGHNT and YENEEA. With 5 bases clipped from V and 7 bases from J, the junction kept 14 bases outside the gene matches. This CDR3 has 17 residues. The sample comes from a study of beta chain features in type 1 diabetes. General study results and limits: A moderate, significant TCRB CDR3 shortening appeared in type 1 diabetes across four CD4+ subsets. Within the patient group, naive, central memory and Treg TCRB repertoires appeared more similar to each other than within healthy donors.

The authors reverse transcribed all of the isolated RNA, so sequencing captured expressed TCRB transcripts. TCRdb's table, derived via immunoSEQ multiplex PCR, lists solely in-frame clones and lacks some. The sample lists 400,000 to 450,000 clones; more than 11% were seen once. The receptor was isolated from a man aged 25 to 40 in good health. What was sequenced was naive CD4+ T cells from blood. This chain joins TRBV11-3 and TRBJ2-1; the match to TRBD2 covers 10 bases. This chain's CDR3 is CASSKRALVAGGNEQFF. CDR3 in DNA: TGTGCCAGCAGCAAACGGGCTTTGGTAGCGGGAGGTAATGAGCAGTTCTTC.